What follows is one T cell receptor (beta chain) and its context. This specimen comes from a study of CD8 T cells in Susac syndrome. Random-hexamer reverse transcription was applied to roughly 0.5 to 1 ug RNA. With immunoSEQ multiplex PCR, TCR beta CDR3 was amplified across 54 Vbeta and 13 Jbeta. In TCRdb, the immunoSEQ multiplex PCR reads were re-called with MiXCR into one record per CDR3 protein. The table lists 27,000 or so distinct CDR3 sequences, approximately 94% of them singletons, with 0.25% to 0.35% in the top ten. Germline V lookup: CDR1 SQVTM, CDR2 ANQGSEA. V was cut by 7 bases and J by 2 bases, with 7 bases left in between. The CDR3 spans 11 residues. CD8+ and CD4+ T cells circulating in blood were sequenced for TCR beta. Negative isolation was used for CD8+ and CD4+ T cells and FACS enrichment for TEMRA cells.

This sequence was found in a human donor in good health. The genes are TRBV29-1 and TRBJ2-3; no clear D. The sequencing input was CD8+ T cells from PBMCs. CDR3 coding DNA: TGCAGCGCCCGGGTCACAGATACGCAGTATTTT. This sequence encodes CSARVTDTQYF.